One sample yielded the 32 T cell receptor beta chains listed below, sequenced in a study of cytomegalovirus exposure and HLA in healthy donors. The data were produced by immunoSEQ multiplex PCR, yet TCRdb's version contains in-frame clones alone and is incomplete. The table shows over 85,000 clones, with approximately 93% occurring only once. Sequencing input: PBMCs. These receptors all stem from a woman between 25 and 40 years old in good health and CMV-seropositive.

The chain recombines TRBV7-9 with TRBJ2-3; 12 bases map to TRBD2. The CDR3 extends over 15 amino acids. Germline CDR1 is SEHNR and CDR2 is FQNEAQ (reference sequence). The J segment lost 3 bases and the V segment lost 5 bases, leaving 3 bases of the junction unmatched. CDR3 sequence: CASSVGLAGTDTQYF. The CDR3 bases are TGTGCCAGCAGCGTCGGACTAGCGGGGACAGATACGCAGTATTTT.

The CDR3 coding sequence is TGTGCCAGCAGTCCAGACAGCTCTGGAAACACCATATATTTT. Translation gives CASSPDSSGNTIYF. The V gene is TRBV2, the J gene TRBJ1-3; weak D call: TRBD1 (5 bases). With 5 bases removed from V and 0 bases from J, the gap between germline ends came to 8 bases. The CDR3 sequence is 14 residues long. CDR1 SNHLY and CDR2 FYNNEI come from the germline V gene.

The chain combines TRBV2 with TRBJ2-1, with 11 bases fitting TRBD2. The CDR3 has 16 amino acids. Germline CDR1 is SNHLY and CDR2 is FYNNEI. After removal of 7 bases from V and 7 bases from J, the junction contained 12 bases not matched to a gene. In DNA form, the CDR3 reads TGTGCCAGCAAAACTAGCGGGAGTTTAGGGACTAATGAGCAGTTCTTC. Its protein is CASKTSGSLGTNEQFF.

This clone was observed a single time. V and J are TRBV5-6 and TRBJ2-4; D is possibly TRBD1 (5 bases). Per the germline V gene, CDR1 is SGHDT and CDR2 is YYEEEE. The CDR3 loop spans 15 amino acids. Trimming removed 5 bases from V and 0 bases from J, with 12 bases in between. CDR3 coding DNA: TGTGCCAGCAGTCAACAGGTATTAGCCAAAAACATTCAGTACTTC. As protein: CASSQQVLAKNIQYF.

The chain carries TRBV5-4 and TRBJ2-7, with TRBD1 identical over 12 bases. Germline V gene data show CDR1 as SGHNT and CDR2 as YYREEE (reference sequence). Losses at the gene ends were 4 bases for V and 3 bases for J; bases not matched to a gene: 11. CDR3 length: 17 amino acids. CDR3 bases: TGTGCCAGCAGCCGATTGGCCGGGACAGGGGGCAGCTACGAGCAGTACTTC. Its translation is CASSRLAGTGGSYEQYF.

The chain links TRBV6-5 to TRBJ2-3, with D unresolved. Looked up from germline, CDR1 is MNHEY and CDR2 is SVGAGI. The CDR3 totals 15 residues. V was trimmed by 3 bases and J by 2 bases, leaving 12 bases between them. CDR3 region: CASSYRGLDTDTQYF. The CDR3 DNA reads TGTGCCAGCAGTTATCGCGGCCTCGACACAGATACGCAGTATTTT.

This chain joins TRBV28 and TRBJ2-7; 14 nucleotides line up with TRBD2. The CDR3 consists of 14 residues. Germline CDR1 is MDHEN and CDR2 is SYDVKM. V shed 5 bases and J 6 bases; nucleotides not matched to a gene: 3. The CDR3 DNA is TGTGCCAGCAGTATTGGACTAGCGGGAGGCGAGCAGTACTTC. It codes for CASSIGLAGGEQYF. The complete variable domain, with remaining parts taken from reference TRBV28 and TRBJ2-7, reads DVKVTQSSRYLVKRTGEKVFLECVQDMDHENMFWYRQDPGLGLRLIYFSYDVKMKEKGDIPEGYSVSREKKERFSLILESASTNQTSMYLCASSIGLAGGEQYFGPGTRLTVT.

The chain combines TRBV6-5 with TRBJ1-3; tentative D call: TRBD1 (6 bases). Trimming removed 5 bases at V and 2 bases at J, with 13 bases between. Germline V CDR1 and CDR2: MNHEY, SVGAGI. There are 15 residues in the CDR3. CDR3 sequence (DNA): TGTGCCAGCAGTCTACAGGGTAGTGCTGGAAACACCATATATTTT. Translation gives CASSLQGSAGNTIYF.

The genes are TRBV6-5 and TRBJ2-6, with D unclear. This CDR3 has 14 amino acids. Trimming removed 5 bases at V and 0 bases at J, with 5 bases between. Germline values: CDR1 MNHEY, CDR2 SVGAGI. The CDR3 sequence is CASSPISGANVLTF. The CDR3, as DNA: TGTGCCAGCAGTCCAATCTCTGGGGCCAACGTCCTGACTTTC.

V gene TRBV28 combines with J gene TRBJ2-5, with D maybe TRBD2 (7 bases). The CDR3 length is 16 residues. V was shortened by 5 bases and J by 2 bases, with 18 bases between the two germline ends. Germline V CDR1 and CDR2: MDHEN, SYDVKM. Here the CDR3 DNA reads TGTGCCAGCAGTCCACCCCCAGGGAGGGGGCAAGAGACCCAGTACTTC. Its protein product is CASSPPPGRGQETQYF.

The V call is TRBV9, the J call TRBJ2-5; 8 bases are shared with TRBD2. Germline V gene data show CDR1 as SGDLS and CDR2 as YYNGEE. The CDR3 runs 15 residues. Trimming cost V 0 bases and J 5 bases; bases outside gene matches: 6. The DNA for the CDR3 is TGTGCCAGCAGCGTAGCGGGGGGGCCTGCCGAGACCCAGTACTTC. Its protein is CASSVAGGPAETQYF.

The V gene is TRBV2, the J gene TRBJ1-5; 8 bases are shared with TRBD1. The V segment lost 6 bases and the J segment 7 bases; nucleotides outside the gene matches: 5. Germline V gene sequence: CDR1 SNHLY, CDR2 FYNNEI. The CDR3 runs 13 residues. In DNA form, the CDR3 reads TGTGCCAGCAGAGGACAGGGAGGGCAGCCCCAGCATTTT. Its protein is CASRGQGGQPQHF.

This chain's CDR3 is CASTAGNGAGELFF. The CDR3 DNA reads as TGTGCCAGCACCGCAGGAAACGGGGCCGGGGAGCTGTTTTTT. The chain carries TRBV11-3 and TRBJ2-2; D is perhaps TRBD2 (5 bases). CDR1 is SGHNT and CDR2 is YENEEA in the germline V gene. This CDR3 contains 14 residues. V was cut by 7 bases and J by 6 bases, with 15 bases left in between.

The chain employs TRBV28 and TRBJ1-3; possibly TRBD1 for D (5 bases). There are 15 residues in the CDR3. Deletions cut 3 bases from V and 5 bases from J, with 14 bases between. CDR1 and CDR2 (germline): MDHEN, SYDVKM. The CDR3: CASSFQGLGRNTIYF. The CDR3 DNA reads as TGTGCCAGCAGTTTTCAGGGACTTGGGAGAAACACCATATATTTT.

V and J are TRBV15 and TRBJ2-1; TRBD1 matches at 9 bases. Germline assignment: CDR1 LNHNV and CDR2 YYDKDF (reference sequence). This CDR3 is built from 13 residues. J was trimmed by 15 bases and V by 3 bases; bases with no gene match: 9. CDR3 amino acids: CATSRDGQGTTFF. CDR3 nucleotide sequence: TGTGCCACCAGCAGGGACGGACAGGGGACTACGTTCTTC. Complete variable domain (other parts from reference TRBV15 and TRBJ2-1): DAMVIQNPRYQVTQFGKPVTLSCSQTLNHNVMYWYQQKSSQAPKLLFHYYDKDFNNEADTPDNFQSRRPNTSFCFLDIRSPGLGDTAMYLCATSRDGQGTTFFGPGTRLTVL.

The chain employs TRBV5-1 and TRBJ2-7, with D maybe TRBD2 (6 bases). The CDR3 has 13 residues. Between the trimmed V and J ends, which lost 0 bases and 5 bases, there was a span of 9 bases. Germline assignment: CDR1 SGHRS and CDR2 YFSETQ. This CDR3 reads CASSLVLADEQYF. The CDR3, as DNA: TGCGCCAGCAGCTTGGTATTAGCGGACGAGCAGTACTTC.

This rearrangement joins TRBV28 to TRBJ1-4; 7 bases are shared with TRBD1. The CDR3 is made up of 14 amino acids. The V and J ends lost 7 bases and 8 bases, in that order; junction bases with no gene match: 10. The germline V gene has CDR1 MDHEN and CDR2 SYDVKM. CDR3 sequence (DNA): TGTGCCAGCACCTACAGGGGTCGAGGCGAAAAACTGTTTTTT. Translated, it gives CASTYRGRGEKLFF. The whole variable domain, filled in from reference TRBV28 and TRBJ1-4, reads DVKVTQSSRYLVKRTGEKVFLECVQDMDHENMFWYRQDPGLGLRLIYFSYDVKMKEKGDIPEGYSVSREKKERFSLILESASTNQTSMYLCASTYRGRGEKLFFGSGTQLSVL.

The chain has TRBV19 and TRBJ2-1, with 9 nucleotides matching TRBD2. The CDR3 loop spans 15 amino acids. The J segment lost 5 bases and the V segment lost 1 base, leaving 3 bases of the junction unmatched. Germline-derived CDR1 and CDR2 are LNHDA and SQIVND (reference sequence). In nucleotides, the CDR3 is TGTGCCAGTAGTATAGGGCGGGAGGGAAACAATGAGCAGTTCTTC. It specifies CASSIGREGNNEQFF.

The chain combines TRBV7-9 with TRBJ2-2; TRBD2 might be the D (6 bases). V was shortened by 1 base and J by 0 bases, with 12 bases between the two germline ends. The CDR3 totals 17 residues. Germline V gives CDR1 SEHNR, CDR2 FQNEAQ (reference sequence). CDR3 region: CASSLVVGLTNTGELFF. CDR3 sequence (DNA): TGTGCCAGCAGCTTAGTCGTTGGACTAACGAACACCGGGGAGCTGTTTTTT. Full variable domain (remainder filled in from reference TRBV7-9 and TRBJ2-2): DTGVSQNPRHKITKRGQNVTFRCDPISEHNRLYWYRQTLGQGPEFLTYFQNEAQLEKSRLLSDRFSAERPKGSFSTLEIQRTEQGDSAMYLCASSLVVGLTNTGELFFGEGSRLTVL.

The chain employs TRBV30 and TRBJ2-2, with D unresolved. V shed 5 bases and J shed 4 bases, with 14 bases lying between them. CDR1 and CDR2 from the germline V gene are GTSNPN and SVGIG (reference sequence). This CDR3 has 14 amino acids. CDR3 region: CAWLYGGGTGELFF. In nucleotides, the CDR3 is TGTGCCTGGTTGTACGGTGGCGGCACCGGGGAGCTGTTTTTT.

The chain has TRBV30 and TRBJ2-1, with TRBD1 matching 10 bases. The CDR3 has 16 residues. Germline CDR1 and CDR2: GTSNPN and SVGIG (reference sequence). Trimming removed 2 bases from V and 0 bases from J; junction bases left unmatched: 4. CDR3 amino acids: CAWSRTGGFSYNEQFF. The CDR3 DNA sequence: TGTGCCTGGAGTAGGACAGGGGGTTTCTCCTACAATGAGCAGTTCTTC.

The chain is built from TRBV5-4 and TRBJ2-1; 9 bases agree with TRBD2. The CDR3 runs to 17 residues. Germline-derived CDR1 and CDR2 are SGHNT and YYREEE (reference sequence). V lost 4 bases to trimming and J lost 8 bases; unmatched junction nucleotides: 16. In nucleotides, the CDR3 is TGTGCCAGCAGCCTGGGGGCGGCGGGAGGGTTTACCGATGAGCAGTTCTTC. This encodes CASSLGAAGGFTDEQFF.

V and J are TRBV18 and TRBJ1-2; TRBD1 aligns across 7 bases. This CDR3 has 12 amino acids. With 3 bases clipped from V and 9 bases from J, the junction kept 4 bases outside the gene matches. Germline-derived CDR1 and CDR2 are KGHSH and LQKENI. For the CDR3, the DNA is TGTGCCAGCTCACCTATGACAGGGAGCTACACCTTC. Its protein product is CASSPMTGSYTF. Full variable domain (rest looked up from reference TRBV18 and TRBJ1-2): NAGVMQNPRHLVRRRGQEARLRCSPMKGHSHVYWYRQLPEEGLKFMVYLQKENIIDESGMPKERFSAEFPKEGPSILRIQQVVRGDSAAYFCASSPMTGSYTFGSGTRLTVV.

The V gene is TRBV27, the J gene TRBJ2-2, with D tentatively TRBD2 (6 bases). The CDR3 totals 17 residues. CDR1 and CDR2 from the germline V gene are MNHEY and SMNVEV (reference sequence). The V and J ends lost 5 bases and 1 base respectively, with 17 bases between them. The chain's CDR3 is CASSLRTGLLNTGELFF. As DNA, the CDR3 is TGTGCCAGCAGTCTTCGGACGGGACTTCTGAACACCGGGGAGCTGTTTTTT.

The chain recombines TRBV5-4 with TRBJ1-2, with 9 bases identical to TRBD1. Germline assignment: CDR1 SGHNT and CDR2 YYREEE (reference sequence). The V gene end was trimmed by 3 bases and the J gene end by 1 base; junction bases not matched to a gene: 7. The CDR3 totals 16 residues. This CDR3 is CASSSRGGQGNYGYTF. CDR3 sequence (DNA): TGTGCCAGCAGCTCGAGGGGGGGACAGGGTAACTATGGCTACACCTTC.

The chain combines TRBV5-1 with TRBJ1-1; D unresolved. The V gene lost 4 bases and the J gene lost 4 bases, with 8 bases spanning the gap. Per the germline V gene, CDR1 is SGHRS and CDR2 is YFSETQ. The CDR3 runs 12 residues. For the CDR3, the DNA is TGCGCCAGCAGCCGAGGCAGCACTGAAGCTTTCTTT. Its protein product is CASSRGSTEAFF.

The rearrangement links TRBV4-3 to TRBJ1-3; no reliable D call. This CDR3 has 14 amino acids. Germline V gene sequence: CDR1 LGHNA, CDR2 YSLEER. Trimming pared 4 bases from V and 2 bases from J, leaving 9 bases between. This chain's CDR3 is CASSPVSTGNTIYF. The CDR3 DNA follows: TGCGCCAGCAGCCCCGTCAGTACTGGAAACACCATATATTTT.

This rearrangement joins TRBV29-1 to TRBJ2-1; D may be TRBD2 (5 bases). V lost 3 bases to trimming and J lost 0 bases, with 12 bases between them. Germline lookup yields CDR1 SQVTM and CDR2 ANQGSEA. The CDR3 is 15 amino acids. The CDR3 region is CSVDSGMSSYNEQFF. The CDR3 region has the DNA TGCAGCGTTGATTCCGGGATGAGCTCCTACAATGAGCAGTTCTTC.

The chain employs TRBV5-4 and TRBJ2-7; D is unclear. V lost 4 bases to trimming and J lost 2 bases, with 19 bases between them. The germline gives CDR1 SGHNT, CDR2 YYREEE (reference sequence). The CDR3 is 16 residues long. CDR3 DNA sequence: TGTGCCAGCAGCCCAGTCGGCAGGTTGGATCCCTACGAGCAGTACTTC. Translation gives CASSPVGRLDPYEQYF.

The chain joins TRBV7-2 to TRBJ2-3; 11 nucleotides align to TRBD2. The germline V gene has CDR1 SGHTA and CDR2 FQGNSA. The CDR3 is made up of 19 amino acids. V was clipped by 5 bases and J by 1 base; unmatched bases: 14. The CDR3 sequence: CASSPGLAAERMGTDTQYF. In DNA, the CDR3 is TGTGCCAGCAGCCCGGGACTAGCGGCAGAGAGAATGGGCACAGATACGCAGTATTTT.

The chain has TRBV9 and TRBJ2-5, with 9 bases aligning to TRBD2. Germline trimming cut 4 bases from V and 4 bases from J; bases unmatched to any gene: 11. The CDR3 totals 16 residues. Germline V lookup: CDR1 SGDLS, CDR2 YYNGEE. The CDR3 is CASSPGAGGRRETQYF. CDR3 sequence (DNA): TGTGCCAGCAGCCCAGGGGCGGGAGGGCGACGAGAGACCCAGTACTTC.

This chain links TRBV30 with TRBJ1-1, with TRBD1 matching 7 bases. After removal of 0 bases from V and 1 base from J, the junction contained 5 bases not matched to a gene. The CDR3 consists of 15 residues. In germline, CDR1 is GTSNPN, CDR2 SVGIG (reference sequence). For the CDR3, the DNA is TGTGCCTGGAGTGTAGTCGGGACAGCGAACACTGAAGCTTTCTTT. This codes for CAWSVVGTANTEAFF.